One T cell receptor (beta chain) is described in this entry. The antigen is not known. A much larger clone differs from this one at a single base, so this may be a read error. The CDR3 has 14 amino acids. Germline V gene data show CDR1 as DFQATT and CDR2 as SNEGSKA (reference sequence). The study amplified TCR beta CDR3 regions using RNA transcripts. Second-round multiplex PCR came after first-round RT-PCR with HTBI primers. In TCRdb, the multiplex PCR reads were re-called with MiXCR into one record per CDR3 protein. The top ten hold approximately 12% of the sample, which has roughly 1.1 million distinct CDR3 sequences, around a third seen once. The entry originates in a study of Graves' ophthalmopathy and Graves' hyperthyroidism. The overall study: Ophthalmopathy absent within 18 months of follow-up marked hyperthyroidism as stable. Findings and limits, study-wide: The model reached approximately 70% sensitivity and about 72% specificity for predicting ophthalmopathy progression. Ophthalmopathy versus stable hyperthyroidism: 13-signature model gave around 86% sensitivity, 81.08% specificity. In blood, most expanded thyroid clonotypes above 0.001 frequency were also detected.

The chain recombines TRBV20-1 with TRBJ2-5; tentative D call: TRBD2 (6 bases). Sequencing was performed on peripheral blood or thyroid tissue (not recorded which). This TCR derives from an adult man with Graves' hyperthyroidism. CDR3 coding DNA: TGCAGTGCTGGAGAATGGGACTACCAAGAGACCCAGTACTTC. Residues: CSAGEWDYQETQYF.